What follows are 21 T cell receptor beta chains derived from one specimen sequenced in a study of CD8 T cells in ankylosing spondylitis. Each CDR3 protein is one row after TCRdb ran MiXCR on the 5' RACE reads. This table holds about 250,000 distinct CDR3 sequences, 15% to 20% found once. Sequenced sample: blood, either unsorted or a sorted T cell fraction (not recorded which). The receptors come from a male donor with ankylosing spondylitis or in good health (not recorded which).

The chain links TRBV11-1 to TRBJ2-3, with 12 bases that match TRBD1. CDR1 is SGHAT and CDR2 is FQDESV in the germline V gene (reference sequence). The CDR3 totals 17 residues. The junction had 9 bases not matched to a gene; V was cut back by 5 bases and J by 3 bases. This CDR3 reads CASSAHGGQGATDTQYF. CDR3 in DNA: TGTGCCAGCAGCGCGCACGGGGGACAGGGGGCTACAGATACGCAGTATTTT.

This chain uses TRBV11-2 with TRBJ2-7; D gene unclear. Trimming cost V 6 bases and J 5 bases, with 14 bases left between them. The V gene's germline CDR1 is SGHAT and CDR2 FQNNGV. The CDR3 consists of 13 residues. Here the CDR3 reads CASSQREGDEQYF. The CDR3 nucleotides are TGTGCCAGCAGTCAAAGGGAAGGTGACGAGCAGTACTTC. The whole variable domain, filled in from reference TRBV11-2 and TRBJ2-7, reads EAGVAQSPRYKIIEKRQSVAFWCNPISGHATLYWYQQILGQGPKLLIQFQNNGVVDDSQLPKDRFSAERLKGVDSTLKIQPAKLEDSAVYLCASSQREGDEQYFGPGTRLTVT.

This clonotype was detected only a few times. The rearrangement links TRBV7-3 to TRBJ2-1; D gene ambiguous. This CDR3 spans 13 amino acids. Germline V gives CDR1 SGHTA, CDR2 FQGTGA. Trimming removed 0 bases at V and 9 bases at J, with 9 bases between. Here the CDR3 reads CASSLTGAGEQFF. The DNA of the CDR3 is TGTGCCAGCAGCTTAACAGGCGCTGGTGAGCAGTTCTTC.

CDR3 residues: CASSQSGQETQYF. DNA for the CDR3: TGTGCCAGCAGCCAATCTGGGCAAGAGACCCAGTACTTC. This chain uses TRBV14 with TRBJ2-5; D call uncertain. The CDR3 is made up of 13 amino acids. CDR1 and CDR2 (germline): SGHDN, FVKESK. Trimming shortened V by 2 bases and J by 2 bases, and 6 bases separated the two germline ends.

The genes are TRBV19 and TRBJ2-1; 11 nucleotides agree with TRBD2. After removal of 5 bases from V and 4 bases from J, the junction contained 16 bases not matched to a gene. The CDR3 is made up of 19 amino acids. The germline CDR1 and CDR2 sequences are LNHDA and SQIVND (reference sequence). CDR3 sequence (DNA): TGTGCCAGTAGTGGCCAGACTAGCGGGATTAATCCCCGATACAATGAGCAGTTCTTC. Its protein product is CASSGQTSGINPRYNEQFF.

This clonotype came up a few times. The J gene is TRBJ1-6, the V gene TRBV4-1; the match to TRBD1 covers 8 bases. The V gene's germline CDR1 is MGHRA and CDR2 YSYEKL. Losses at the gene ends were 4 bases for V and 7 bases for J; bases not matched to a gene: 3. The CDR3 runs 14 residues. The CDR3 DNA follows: TGCGCCAGCAGCCCGGGACAGGAGAATTCACCCCTCCACTTT. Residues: CASSPGQENSPLHF.

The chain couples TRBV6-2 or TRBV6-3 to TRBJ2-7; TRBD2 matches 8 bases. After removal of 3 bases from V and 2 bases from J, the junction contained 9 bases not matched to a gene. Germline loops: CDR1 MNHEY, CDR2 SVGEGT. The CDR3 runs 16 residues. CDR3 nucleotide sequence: TGTGCCAGCAGTTATCTCCTAGCGGGTAGAACCTACGAGCAGTACTTC. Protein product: CASSYLLAGRTYEQYF.

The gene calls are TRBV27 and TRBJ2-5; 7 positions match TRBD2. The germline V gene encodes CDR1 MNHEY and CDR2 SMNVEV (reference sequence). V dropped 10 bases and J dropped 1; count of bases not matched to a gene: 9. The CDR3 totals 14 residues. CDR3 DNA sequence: TGTGCCACCTCAGCGGGGCCCAGCCAAGAGACCCAGTACTTC. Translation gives CATSAGPSQETQYF.

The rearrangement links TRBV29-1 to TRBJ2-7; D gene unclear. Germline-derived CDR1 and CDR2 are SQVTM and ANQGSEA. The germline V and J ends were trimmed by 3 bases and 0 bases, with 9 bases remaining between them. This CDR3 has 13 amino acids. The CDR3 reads CSVDDGNSYEQYF. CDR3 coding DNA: TGCAGCGTTGACGACGGAAACTCCTACGAGCAGTACTTC.

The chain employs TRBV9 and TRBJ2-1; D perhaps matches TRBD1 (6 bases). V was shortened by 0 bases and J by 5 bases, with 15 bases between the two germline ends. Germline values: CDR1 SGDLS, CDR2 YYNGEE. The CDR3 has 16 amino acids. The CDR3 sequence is CASSVASRGDNNEQFF. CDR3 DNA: TGTGCCAGCAGCGTAGCTTCTAGAGGGGACAACAATGAGCAGTTCTTC.

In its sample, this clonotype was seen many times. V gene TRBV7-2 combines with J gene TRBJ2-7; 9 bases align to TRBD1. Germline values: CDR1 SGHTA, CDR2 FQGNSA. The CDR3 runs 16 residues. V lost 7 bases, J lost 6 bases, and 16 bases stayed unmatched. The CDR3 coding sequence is TGTGCCAGCACCAGAGAGCCGGGACAGGGAGGATCCGAGCAGTACTTC. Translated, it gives CASTREPGQGGSEQYF.

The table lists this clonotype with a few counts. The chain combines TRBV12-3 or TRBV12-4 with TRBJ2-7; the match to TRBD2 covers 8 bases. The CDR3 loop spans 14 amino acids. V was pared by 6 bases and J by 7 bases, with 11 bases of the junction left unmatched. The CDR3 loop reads CASSRTSTGEEQYF. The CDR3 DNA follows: TGTGCCAGCAGCAGGACTAGCACTGGGGAGGAGCAGTACTTC.

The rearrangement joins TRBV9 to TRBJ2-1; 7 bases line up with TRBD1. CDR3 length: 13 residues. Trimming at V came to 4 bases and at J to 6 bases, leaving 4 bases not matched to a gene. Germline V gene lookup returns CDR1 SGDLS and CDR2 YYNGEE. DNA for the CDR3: TGTGCCAGCAGCATGGACAGGCCCAATGAGCAGTTCTTC. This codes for CASSMDRPNEQFF.

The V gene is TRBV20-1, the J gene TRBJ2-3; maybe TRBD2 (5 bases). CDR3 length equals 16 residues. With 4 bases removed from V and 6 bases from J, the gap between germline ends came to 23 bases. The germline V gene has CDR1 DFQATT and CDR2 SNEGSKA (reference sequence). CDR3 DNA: TGCAGTGCTACCCGTCCTGGCGGAGGCGTTCTGGATACGCAGTATTTT. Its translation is CSATRPGGGVLDTQYF.

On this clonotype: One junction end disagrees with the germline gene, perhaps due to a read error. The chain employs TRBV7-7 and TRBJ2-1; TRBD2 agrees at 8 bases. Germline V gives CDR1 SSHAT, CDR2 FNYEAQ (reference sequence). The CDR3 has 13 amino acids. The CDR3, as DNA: TGTGCTAGCAGCTCCGGGACTAGTAATGAGCAGTTCTTC. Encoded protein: CASSSGTSNEQFF.

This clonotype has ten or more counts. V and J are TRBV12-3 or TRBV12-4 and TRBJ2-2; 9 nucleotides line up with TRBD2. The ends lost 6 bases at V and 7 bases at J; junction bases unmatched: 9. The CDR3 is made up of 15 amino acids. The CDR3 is CASSKEGLAIGELFF. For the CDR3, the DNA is TGTGCCAGCAGCAAGGAGGGACTAGCAATCGGGGAGCTGTTTTTT.

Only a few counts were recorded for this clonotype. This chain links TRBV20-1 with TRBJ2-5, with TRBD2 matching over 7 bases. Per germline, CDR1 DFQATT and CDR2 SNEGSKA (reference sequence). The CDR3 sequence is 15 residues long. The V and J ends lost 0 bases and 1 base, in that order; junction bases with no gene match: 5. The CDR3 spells CSARERLAVQETQYF. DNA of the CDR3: TGCAGTGCTAGAGAGCGGCTAGCGGTCCAAGAGACCCAGTACTTC.

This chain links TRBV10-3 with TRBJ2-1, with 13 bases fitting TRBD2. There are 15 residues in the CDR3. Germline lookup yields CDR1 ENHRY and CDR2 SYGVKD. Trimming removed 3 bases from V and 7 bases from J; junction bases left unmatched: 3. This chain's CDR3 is CAISDGLAGENEQFF. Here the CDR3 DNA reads TGTGCCATCAGTGATGGACTAGCGGGAGAAAATGAGCAGTTCTTC.

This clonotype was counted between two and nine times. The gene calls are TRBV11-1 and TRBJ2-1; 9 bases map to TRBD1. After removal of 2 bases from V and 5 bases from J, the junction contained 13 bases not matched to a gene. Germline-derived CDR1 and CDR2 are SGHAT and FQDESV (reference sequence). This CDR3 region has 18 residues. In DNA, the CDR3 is TGTGCCAGCAGCTTACCTGCTGTTGGACAGGGGCTTAACAATGAGCAGTTCTTC. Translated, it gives CASSLPAVGQGLNNEQFF.

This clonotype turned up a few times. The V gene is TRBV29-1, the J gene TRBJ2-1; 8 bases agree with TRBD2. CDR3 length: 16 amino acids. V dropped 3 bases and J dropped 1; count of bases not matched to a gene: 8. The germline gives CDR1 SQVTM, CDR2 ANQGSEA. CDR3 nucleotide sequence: TGCAGCGTTGACACCCAGCGGGAGACATCCTACAATGAGCAGTTCTTC. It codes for CSVDTQRETSYNEQFF.

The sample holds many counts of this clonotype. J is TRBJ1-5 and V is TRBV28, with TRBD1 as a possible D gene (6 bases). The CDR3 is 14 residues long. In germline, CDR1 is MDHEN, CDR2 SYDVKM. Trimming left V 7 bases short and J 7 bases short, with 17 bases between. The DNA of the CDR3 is TGTGCCAGCAACTCAAGGGGGATAGGGCAGCCCCAGCATTTT. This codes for CASNSRGIGQPQHF.